The 32 T cell receptor beta chains presented below share a single source sample, sequenced in a study of blood T cell repertoires in COVID-19. This table comes from immunoSEQ multiplex PCR, and its TCRdb copy is limited to in-frame clones, with some not included. Of 90,000 to 120,000 clones listed, around 83% are singletons. The sequencing sample was made of peripheral blood. The receptor source for this set is a woman older than 75 with active or convalescent COVID-19.

V usage is TRBV19 and J usage is TRBJ2-2; the D gene is possibly TRBD2 (5 bases). The ends were cut back, 1 base at V and 6 bases at J, with 6 bases in the middle. The germline gives CDR1 LNHDA, CDR2 SQIVND (reference sequence). The length of the CDR3 is 13 residues. The CDR3 sequence: CASSIVGAGELFF. Written as DNA, the CDR3 is TGTGCCAGTAGTATAGTCGGGGCCGGGGAGCTGTTTTTT.

V is TRBV14 and J is TRBJ2-2, with D perhaps matching TRBD2 (6 bases). V lost 4 bases to trimming and J lost 0 bases, with 12 bases between them. The CDR3 loop spans 16 amino acids. Looked up from germline, CDR1 is SGHDN and CDR2 is FVKESK. CDR3 sequence reads: CASSLRSGSNTGELFF. CDR3 in DNA: TGTGCCAGCAGCCTGAGAAGCGGGTCGAACACCGGGGAGCTGTTTTTT.

This chain links TRBV5-4 with TRBJ1-1; possible D gene TRBD1, 6 bases. The germline V gene encodes CDR1 SGHNT and CDR2 YYREEE (reference sequence). The CDR3 consists of 15 residues. V shed 1 base and J shed 1 base, with 11 bases lying between them. The CDR3 spells CASSLRQARNTEAFF. The CDR3 DNA reads TGTGCCAGCAGCTTGAGACAGGCGAGGAACACTGAAGCTTTCTTT.

This clone has a single count. V and J are TRBV28 and TRBJ1-1; 8 bases are a match to TRBD1. The CDR3 has 14 amino acids. The ends lost 6 bases at V and 5 bases at J; junction bases unmatched: 8. The germline V gene has CDR1 MDHEN and CDR2 SYDVKM. CDR3 DNA sequence: TGTGCCAGCAGGTTTTATCAGGGGGCTACTGAAGCTTTCTTT. Its protein product is CASRFYQGATEAFF.

The chain uses TRBV29-1 and TRBJ1-2; 10 positions match TRBD1. Trimming removed 6 bases from V and 7 bases from J; junction bases left unmatched: 8. There are 13 residues in the CDR3. Germline CDR1 and CDR2: SQVTM and ANQGSEA. In DNA, the CDR3 is TGCAGCGTGGGACAGGGGAGGAGTAGTGGCTACACCTTC. The encoded protein is CSVGQGRSSGYTF.

This rearrangement joins TRBV2 to TRBJ2-3; 15 nucleotides align to TRBD2. This CDR3 has 17 amino acids. The germline V gene has CDR1 SNHLY and CDR2 FYNNEI. The trim removed 6 bases at V and 0 bases at J, leaving 4 bases unmatched. The CDR3 here is CASSGTSGGRSTDTQYF. CDR3 DNA: TGTGCCAGCAGCGGGACTAGCGGGGGGCGTAGCACAGATACGCAGTATTTT.

The chain joins TRBV3-1 (or the pseudogene TRBV3-2) to TRBJ1-2; D perhaps matches TRBD1 (5 bases). This CDR3 region has 13 residues. V dropped 1 base and J dropped 4 bases, with 7 bases sitting between them. Germline CDR1 and CDR2: LGHDT and YNNKEL (reference sequence). The chain's CDR3 is CASSQGGAYGYTF. CDR3 DNA: TGTGCCAGCAGCCAAGGGGGCGCCTATGGCTACACCTTC.

The chain recombines TRBV7-9 with TRBJ1-6; 8 bases are shared with TRBD1. Trimming took 6 bases from V and 9 from J; bases not matched to a gene: 10. The CDR3 extends over 15 amino acids. CDR1 and CDR2 (germline): SEHNR, FQNEAQ (reference sequence). The CDR3 here is CASSRTGTGGSPLHF. CDR3 DNA: TGTGCCAGCAGTCGGACGGGGACAGGCGGTTCACCCCTCCACTTT.

This clone was seen just once. This chain connects TRBV28 to TRBJ2-7; D remains ambiguous. V was clipped by 2 bases and J by 2 bases, with 7 bases between them. This CDR3 is built from 13 residues. The V gene's germline CDR1 is MDHEN and CDR2 SYDVKM. For the CDR3, the DNA is TGTGCCAGCAGTTTAACATCTCCCTACGAGCAGTACTTC. Translated, it gives CASSLTSPYEQYF.

The gene calls are TRBV24-1 and TRBJ1-5, with D perhaps TRBD1 (5 bases). The V end was cut by 9 bases, the J end by 5 bases, with 19 bases between. Germline CDR1 and CDR2: KGHDR and SFDVKD. The CDR3 runs 15 residues. The CDR3 DNA follows: TGTGCCACCGCATCGGGGAGGGGATTAGATCAGCCCCAGCATTTT. The encoded protein is CATASGRGLDQPQHF.

The chain recombines TRBV9 with TRBJ1-2; the match to TRBD1 covers 8 bases. The V gene end was trimmed by 3 bases and the J gene end by 3 bases; junction bases not matched to a gene: 7. There are 15 residues in the CDR3. Germline V gene sequence: CDR1 SGDLS, CDR2 YYNGEE. CDR3 amino acids: CASSGTGGGDYGYTF. The CDR3 DNA reads TGTGCCAGCAGCGGCACAGGGGGAGGTGACTATGGCTACACCTTC.

This rearrangement joins TRBV19 to TRBJ2-1; TRBD1 matches at 8 bases. The germline V gene encodes CDR1 LNHDA and CDR2 SQIVND (reference sequence). This CDR3 has 15 residues. The V and J ends lost 5 bases and 6 bases, in that order; junction bases with no gene match: 9. CDR3 in DNA: TGTGCCAGTAGTGGACCGGGACAGGTTGCCAATGAGCAGTTCTTC. It specifies CASSGPGQVANEQFF.

This chain joins TRBV6-5 and TRBJ2-7; 8 nucleotides line up with TRBD1. Trimming at V came to 0 bases and at J to 1 base, leaving 5 bases not matched to a gene. The CDR3 runs 16 residues. The germline gives CDR1 MNHEY, CDR2 SVGAGI. CDR3 in DNA: TGTGCCAGCAGTTACTCGGCGGACAGGGATTCCTACGAGCAGTACTTC. Amino acids: CASSYSADRDSYEQYF.

This clone occurred a few times. The chain combines TRBV19 with TRBJ1-1; D unclear. Germline values: CDR1 LNHDA, CDR2 SQIVND (reference sequence). The CDR3 consists of 15 residues. V dropped 6 bases and J dropped 1 base, with 15 bases sitting between them. CDR3 in amino acids: CASRGSPRGNTEAFF. The CDR3 nucleotides read TGTGCCAGTAGGGGCTCCCCCCGGGGGAACACTGAAGCTTTCTTT.

V usage is TRBV18 and J usage is TRBJ1-1, with D unclear. Trimming stripped 5 bases from V and 3 bases from J, with 7 bases between. The CDR3 is 12 amino acids. Germline-derived CDR1 and CDR2 are KGHSH and LQKENI. The CDR3 DNA follows: TGTGCCAGCTCAAATTCGTACACTGAAGCTTTCTTT. Protein sequence: CASSNSYTEAFF.

V and J are TRBV7-2 and TRBJ2-5; TRBD2 agrees at 10 bases. CDR3 size: 17 residues. Trimming at V came to 1 base and at J to 1 base, leaving 6 bases not matched to a gene. From germline, CDR1 is SGHTA and CDR2 FQGNSA. The CDR3 DNA follows: TGTGCCAGCAGCTTAGGTCCTAGCGGGGGCCCCCAAGAGACCCAGTACTTC. It is translated as CASSLGPSGGPQETQYF.

Here the CDR3 reads CASSQDPGGMYF. CDR3 coding DNA: TGTGCCAGCAGCCAAGATCCCGGGGGTATGTACTTC. The gene calls are TRBV14 and TRBJ2-7; maybe TRBD2 (6 bases). Germline CDR1 reads SGHDN; CDR2 reads FVKESK. With 0 bases removed from V and 12 bases from J, the gap between germline ends came to 12 bases. The CDR3 contains 12 residues.

There are a few counts of this clone. V usage is TRBV19 and J usage is TRBJ1-1; D is possibly TRBD1 (6 bases). Trimming removed 8 bases at V and 3 bases at J, with 16 bases between. Germline V gene sequence: CDR1 LNHDA, CDR2 SQIVND (reference sequence). The CDR3 runs 14 residues. The CDR3 DNA sequence: TGTGCCAGTCTTCCAAGGGGGTTGGACACTGAAGCTTTCTTT. It encodes CASLPRGLDTEAFF.

This sequence joins TRBV29-1 and TRBJ1-5, with a weak D call TRBD1 (5 bases). The CDR3 contains 13 residues. Trimming stripped 4 bases from V and 0 bases from J, with 7 bases between. Germline-derived CDR1 and CDR2 are SQVTM and ANQGSEA. The CDR3 bases are TGCAGCGTTGTGGGGCATAGCAATCAGCCCCAGCATTTT. The encoded protein is CSVVGHSNQPQHF.

This clone was observed at least ten times. The chain couples TRBV4-2 to TRBJ1-2; D not certain. The CDR3 length is 12 residues. Trimming shortened V by 5 bases and J by 3 bases, and 7 bases separated the two germline ends. CDR1 and CDR2 (germline): LGHNA, YNFKEQ. CDR3 sequence: CASSGRDYGYTF. The CDR3 DNA reads as TGTGCCAGCAGCGGGCGAGACTATGGCTACACCTTC.

The rearrangement joins TRBV18 to TRBJ1-1; unclear D gene. Germline V lookup: CDR1 KGHSH, CDR2 LQKENI. Trimming took off 3 bases at V and 2 bases at J, with 13 bases between the two ends. This CDR3 has 15 amino acids. The CDR3, as DNA: TGTGCCAGCTCACCCCCTGGAGGATCAAACACTGAAGCTTTCTTT. Translating it yields CASSPPGGSNTEAFF.

The gene calls are TRBV2 and TRBJ2-2; a weak D match, TRBD1 (7 bases). The CDR3 sequence is 15 residues long. In germline, CDR1 is SNHLY, CDR2 FYNNEI. Between the trimmed V and J ends, which lost 4 bases and 6 bases, there was a span of 15 bases. The CDR3 sequence: CASSVGGGISGELFF. CDR3 nucleotides: TGTGCCAGCAGTGTTGGAGGGGGCATCTCCGGGGAGCTGTTTTTT.

The J gene is TRBJ1-1, the V gene TRBV6-5; 10 bases agree with TRBD1. The CDR3 has 14 residues. V lost 8 bases to trimming and J lost 3 bases; unmatched junction nucleotides: 6. Germline CDR1 reads MNHEY; CDR2 reads SVGAGI. The CDR3 DNA is TGTGCCAGCTTGACAGGGGGCAAGGACACTGAAGCTTTCTTT. It encodes CASLTGGKDTEAFF.

The chain employs TRBV28 and TRBJ1-2; D unclear. The V gene lost 2 bases and the J gene lost 3 bases, with 10 bases spanning the gap. The CDR3 loop spans 14 amino acids. Germline V lookup: CDR1 MDHEN, CDR2 SYDVKM. In DNA form, the CDR3 reads TGTGCCAGCAGTTTAATACGGGGAGACTATGGCTACACCTTC. Amino acid sequence: CASSLIRGDYGYTF.

The rearrangement uses TRBV28 and TRBJ1-1, with D possibly matching TRBD1 (6 bases). Germline V gene sequence: CDR1 MDHEN, CDR2 SYDVKM. The CDR3 is 15 amino acids. V lost 1 base, J lost 1 base, and 10 bases lay in between. The DNA of the CDR3 is TGTGCCAGCAGTTTATTGGGGGCTGAGAACACTGAAGCTTTCTTT. It yields the protein CASSLLGAENTEAFF.

This clone has just a few counts. CDR3 bases: TGTGCCAGCAGCCAAGTTCGAGGGTTGGCTAACACCGGGGAGCTGTTTTTT. It is translated as CASSQVRGLANTGELFF. The chain links TRBV3-1 (or the pseudogene TRBV3-2) to TRBJ2-2, with D tentatively TRBD2 (5 bases). CDR1 LGHDT and CDR2 YNNKEL come from the germline V gene (reference sequence). Trimming removed 1 base at V and 2 bases at J, with 14 bases between. CDR3 size: 17 residues.

This chain connects TRBV6-5 to TRBJ2-5, with TRBD2 identical over 10 bases. CDR1 and CDR2 from the germline V gene are MNHEY and SVGAGI. The CDR3 has 14 residues. J was trimmed by 5 bases and V by 6 bases; bases with no gene match: 6. The CDR3 reads CASSPGLAMETQYF. CDR3 coding DNA: TGTGCCAGCAGCCCGGGACTAGCGATGGAGACCCAGTACTTC.

CDR3 loop: CATSDPYEGVNQPQHF. The CDR3 DNA follows: TGTGCCACCAGTGACCCCTATGAGGGGGTCAATCAGCCCCAGCATTTT. The genes are TRBV24-1 and TRBJ1-5; D might be TRBD1 (6 bases). The CDR3 contains 16 residues. Germline V CDR1 and CDR2: KGHDR, SFDVKD. V lost 4 bases to trimming and J lost 3 bases, with 15 bases between them.

This rearrangement joins TRBV28 to TRBJ1-2, with a possible D match to TRBD1 (5 bases). The CDR3 is 15 residues long. Germline V gene data show CDR1 as MDHEN and CDR2 as SYDVKM. Trimming took off 5 bases at V and 2 bases at J, with 15 bases between the two ends. DNA of the CDR3: TGTGCCAGCAGTAAATTGGTCAGGGCCAACTATGGCTACACCTTC. It is translated as CASSKLVRANYGYTF.

This clone was counted a single time. The CDR3: CSARGPNEKLFF. Written as DNA, the CDR3 is TGCAGCGCTCGGGGTCCTAATGAAAAACTGTTTTTT. The chain uses TRBV29-1 and TRBJ1-4, with D uncertain. The ends were cut back, 7 bases at V and 3 bases at J, with 9 bases in the middle. Germline V gives CDR1 SQVTM, CDR2 ANQGSEA. This CDR3 has 12 residues.

This sequence joins TRBV28 and TRBJ1-3, with D unclear. V was pared by 3 bases and J by 0 bases, with 15 bases between. This CDR3 has 17 residues. Germline lookup yields CDR1 MDHEN and CDR2 SYDVKM. CDR3 in amino acids: CASSFSPGMSSGNTIYF. The CDR3 bases are TGTGCCAGCAGTTTTTCCCCGGGGATGAGCTCTGGAAACACCATATATTTT.

The rearrangement links TRBV28 to TRBJ1-2; D is uncertain. The V and J ends lost 4 bases and 6 bases respectively, with 15 bases between them. The length of the CDR3 is 14 residues. The germline V gene encodes CDR1 MDHEN and CDR2 SYDVKM. The CDR3 bases are TGTGCCAGCAGTTCCCCCGTGAGAGAGGATGGCTACACCTTC. Amino acid sequence: CASSSPVREDGYTF.